These T cell receptor beta chains were read from a single sample in a study of blood T cell dynamics during melanoma immunotherapy. Here immunoSEQ multiplex PCR was the method, and the copy in TCRdb shows in-frame clones only, minus some. The table shows 20,000 to 25,000 clones, with over 85% occurring only once. Sequencing was performed on blood, taken from a patient treated with checkpoint blockade. The origin of the receptors is a human donor with melanoma. CDR3s include the opening cysteine and the closing phenylalanine or tryptophan. The order of the fields is V gene, J gene, D gene, clone size, CDR3 protein, CDR3 DNA. The D gene is left open where the match is weak. Clone size is shown for a subset of rows, as once, few, many or a class of expanded clone.

V gene: TRBV5-1; J gene: TRBJ1-2; D gene: -; clone size: few; CDR3 protein: CASSLDRNYGYTF; CDR3 DNA: TGCGCCAGCAGCTTGGACCGGAACTATGGCTACACCTTC
V gene: TRBV5-5; J gene: TRBJ2-7; D gene: -; clone size: -; CDR3 protein: CASSTYDYEQYF; CDR3 DNA: TGTGCCAGCAGCACATATGACTACGAGCAGTACTTC
V gene: TRBV6-1; J gene: TRBJ2-7; D gene: TRBD2; clone size: once; CDR3 protein: CAARPSGSIHEQYF; CDR3 DNA: TGTGCCGCCCGGCCTAGCGGGAGCATCCACGAGCAGTACTTC
V gene: TRBV2; J gene: TRBJ2-3; D gene: -; clone size: -; CDR3 protein: CASGLVTDTQYF; CDR3 DNA: TGTGCCAGCGGGCTTGTGACAGATACGCAGTATTTT
V gene: TRBV7-9; J gene: TRBJ1-6; D gene: -; clone size: once; CDR3 protein: CASSLVSGNSPLHF; CDR3 DNA: TGTGCCAGCAGCTTAGTATCAGGGAATTCACCCCTCCACTTT
V gene: TRBV2; J gene: TRBJ2-3; D gene: -; clone size: -; CDR3 protein: CASRSTTLHTDTQYF; CDR3 DNA: TGTGCCAGTCGCTCGACTACCCTACACACAGATACGCAGTATTTT
V gene: TRBV6-6; J gene: TRBJ1-1; D gene: TRBD1; clone size: -; CDR3 protein: CASNTGGRTEAFF; CDR3 DNA: TGTGCCAGCAACACAGGGGGCCGGACTGAAGCTTTCTTT
V gene: TRBV5-1; J gene: TRBJ2-7; D gene: TRBD2; clone size: -; CDR3 protein: CASSILARSYEQYF; CDR3 DNA: TGCGCCAGCAGCATACTAGCGCGGTCCTACGAGCAGTACTTC
V gene: TRBV27; J gene: TRBJ2-3; D gene: TRBD1; clone size: -; CDR3 protein: CASSRRRQGGVDTQYF; CDR3 DNA: TGTGCCAGCAGCCGTCGTCGACAGGGGGGGGTAGATACGCAGTATTTT
V gene: TRBV6-6; J gene: TRBJ1-1; D gene: TRBD1; clone size: -; CDR3 protein: CASSGDRVLNTEAFF; CDR3 DNA: TGTGCCAGCAGTGGTGACAGGGTTCTGAACACTGAAGCTTTCTTT
V gene: TRBV2; J gene: TRBJ1-5; D gene: TRBD1; clone size: once; CDR3 protein: CASSTPGQGAQSNQPQHF; CDR3 DNA: TGTGCCAGCAGTACCCCGGGACAGGGGGCGCAAAGCAATCAGCCCCAGCATTTT
V gene: TRBV14; J gene: TRBJ1-1; D gene: -; clone size: -; CDR3 protein: CASSQGMNTEAFF; CDR3 DNA: TGTGCCAGCAGCCAAGGGATGAACACTGAAGCTTTCTTT
V gene: TRBV19; J gene: TRBJ2-7; D gene: -; clone size: -; CDR3 protein: CASSLGSALEQYF; CDR3 DNA: TGTGCCAGTAGCCTTGGGTCCGCTCTGGAGCAGTACTTC
V gene: TRBV19; J gene: TRBJ2-7; D gene: -; clone size: -; CDR3 protein: CASKGVDYEQYF; CDR3 DNA: TGTGCCAGTAAAGGGGTCGACTACGAGCAGTACTTC
V gene: TRBV7-2; J gene: TRBJ2-7; D gene: -; clone size: -; CDR3 protein: CASSLIGGLGEQYF; CDR3 DNA: TGTGCCAGCAGCTTAATCGGCGGGTTGGGCGAGCAGTACTTC
V gene: TRBV19; J gene: TRBJ1-2; D gene: TRBD1; clone size: -; CDR3 protein: CASSTWDRPNYGYTF; CDR3 DNA: TGTGCCAGTAGTACATGGGACAGACCTAACTATGGCTACACCTTC
V gene: TRBV11-2; J gene: TRBJ2-4; D gene: -; clone size: -; CDR3 protein: CASSPLRRLAKNIQYF; CDR3 DNA: TGTGCCAGCAGCCCCCTAAGGAGGTTAGCCAAAAACATTCAGTACTTC
V gene: TRBV19; J gene: TRBJ1-5; D gene: -; clone size: -; CDR3 protein: CASSLGQPGDQPQHF; CDR3 DNA: TGTGCCAGTAGTTTAGGACAACCCGGCGATCAGCCCCAGCATTTT
V gene: TRBV18; J gene: TRBJ2-7; D gene: TRBD1; clone size: -; CDR3 protein: CASSPRDREEQYF; CDR3 DNA: TGTGCCAGCTCGCCCCGGGACAGGGAGGAGCAGTACTTC
V gene: TRBV14; J gene: TRBJ2-5; D gene: TRBD2; clone size: -; CDR3 protein: CASSQRRTSGGALQETQYF; CDR3 DNA: TGTGCCAGCAGCCAACGTCGGACTAGCGGGGGGGCCCTACAAGAGACCCAGTACTTC
V gene: TRBV6-5; J gene: TRBJ1-1; D gene: TRBD1; clone size: -; CDR3 protein: CASRRTGDRTLEAFF; CDR3 DNA: TGTGCCAGCAGACGCACAGGGGACAGGACCCTTGAAGCTTTCTTT
V gene: TRBV28; J gene: TRBJ2-7; D gene: -; clone size: -; CDR3 protein: CASSLPQGSVRQYF; CDR3 DNA: TGTGCCAGCAGTCTCCCCCAGGGTTCGGTCCGGCAGTACTTC
V gene: TRBV2; J gene: TRBJ2-5; D gene: TRBD2; clone size: -; CDR3 protein: CASTPGTSGGDQETQYF; CDR3 DNA: TGTGCCAGCACCCCCGGGACTAGCGGGGGGGATCAAGAGACCCAGTACTTC
V gene: TRBV10-3; J gene: TRBJ2-3; D gene: TRBD2; clone size: -; CDR3 protein: CAISGLAGANTDTQYF; CDR3 DNA: TGTGCCATCAGTGGACTAGCGGGGGCCAACACAGATACGCAGTATTTT
V gene: TRBV5-1; J gene: TRBJ1-6; D gene: -; clone size: -; CDR3 protein: CASSLVDSSYNSPLHF; CDR3 DNA: TGCGCCAGCAGCTTGGTGGACAGCTCCTATAATTCACCCCTCCACTTT
V gene: TRBV13; J gene: TRBJ1-3; D gene: -; clone size: -; CDR3 protein: CASSWGPSNGNTIYF; CDR3 DNA: TGTGCCAGCAGCTGGGGACCATCCAACGGGAACACCATATATTTT
V gene: TRBV5-1; J gene: TRBJ2-1; D gene: -; clone size: -; CDR3 protein: CASSLGGSSYNEQFF; CDR3 DNA: TGCGCCAGCAGCTTGGGGGGGAGCTCCTACAATGAGCAGTTCTTC
V gene: TRBV20-1; J gene: TRBJ1-1; D gene: -; clone size: -; CDR3 protein: CSARGGGEAFF; CDR3 DNA: TGCAGTGCTAGAGGAGGGGGGGAAGCTTTCTTT
V gene: TRBV27; J gene: TRBJ1-2; D gene: -; clone size: -; CDR3 protein: CASSSRGVQSIYGYTF; CDR3 DNA: TGTGCCAGCAGTTCCCGGGGGGTCCAGAGCATCTATGGCTACACCTTC
V gene: TRBV5-6; J gene: TRBJ1-4; D gene: -; clone size: -; CDR3 protein: CASSLGPTPTNEKLFF; CDR3 DNA: TGTGCCAGCAGCCTTGGGCCTACACCTACTAATGAAAAACTGTTTTTT
V gene: TRBV19; J gene: TRBJ2-7; D gene: TRBD1; clone size: -; CDR3 protein: CASGTGGNYEQYF; CDR3 DNA: TGTGCCAGCGGGACAGGGGGCAATTACGAGCAGTACTTC
V gene: TRBV15; J gene: TRBJ2-5; D gene: -; clone size: -; CDR3 protein: CATSPDRVGVETQYF; CDR3 DNA: TGTGCCACCAGCCCCGACCGGGTGGGGGTAGAGACCCAGTACTTC
V gene: TRBV28; J gene: TRBJ2-5; D gene: -; clone size: -; CDR3 protein: CASSRQPQETQYF; CDR3 DNA: TGTGCCAGCAGCAGACAGCCTCAAGAGACCCAGTACTTC
V gene: TRBV21-1; J gene: TRBJ2-5; D gene: -; clone size: -; CDR3 protein: CASSNLPTSGSNETQYF; CDR3 DNA: TGTGCCAGCAGCAACCTTCCGACTAGCGGGAGCAACGAGACCCAGTACTTC
V gene: TRBV30; J gene: TRBJ1-1; D gene: -; clone size: -; CDR3 protein: CAWSRGLTQNTEAFF; CDR3 DNA: TGTGCCTGGAGCAGGGGATTAACCCAGAACACTGAAGCTTTCTTT
V gene: TRBV18; J gene: TRBJ1-4; D gene: TRBD1; clone size: -; CDR3 protein: CASSPSQGVNEKLFF; CDR3 DNA: TGTGCCAGCTCACCCTCGCAGGGGGTTAATGAAAAACTGTTTTTT
V gene: TRBV5-1; J gene: TRBJ1-3; D gene: TRBD1; clone size: -; CDR3 protein: CASSTQGGSGNTIYF; CDR3 DNA: TGCGCCAGCAGCACCCAGGGGGGCTCTGGAAACACCATATATTTT
V gene: TRBV12-5; J gene: TRBJ2-7; D gene: -; clone size: -; CDR3 protein: CASGFGTGSYEQYF; CDR3 DNA: TGTGCTAGTGGTTTTGGTACGGGGTCCTACGAGCAGTACTTC
V gene: TRBV6-1; J gene: TRBJ2-7; D gene: -; clone size: -; CDR3 protein: CASSSQLGNYEQYF; CDR3 DNA: TGTGCCAGCAGTTCGCAACTAGGCAACTACGAGCAGTACTTC
V gene: TRBV28; J gene: TRBJ2-4; D gene: -; clone size: -; CDR3 protein: CASSFPRGPKNIQYF; CDR3 DNA: TGTGCCAGCAGTTTCCCTCGAGGGCCCAAAAACATTCAGTACTTC
V gene: TRBV5-4; J gene: TRBJ2-7; D gene: -; clone size: once; CDR3 protein: CASSPRGDSSSYEQYF; CDR3 DNA: TGTGCCAGCAGCCCCAGGGGAGATTCCAGCTCCTACGAGCAGTACTTC
V gene: TRBV30; J gene: TRBJ2-3; D gene: -; clone size: -; CDR3 protein: CAWSQAGRGDTQYF; CDR3 DNA: TGTGCCTGGAGTCAGGCGGGCAGGGGAGATACGCAGTATTTT
V gene: TRBV30; J gene: TRBJ1-1; D gene: -; clone size: -; CDR3 protein: CAWTGPAEAFF; CDR3 DNA: TGTGCCTGGACAGGGCCCGCTGAAGCTTTCTTT
V gene: TRBV7-6; J gene: TRBJ2-7; D gene: -; clone size: -; CDR3 protein: CASSLEAGANSYEQYF; CDR3 DNA: TGTGCCAGCAGCTTAGAGGCAGGGGCTAACTCCTACGAGCAGTACTTC
V gene: TRBV6-6; J gene: TRBJ1-5; D gene: -; clone size: few; CDR3 protein: CASRPGRSDQPQHF; CDR3 DNA: TGTGCCAGCAGACCCGGACGCTCCGATCAGCCCCAGCATTTT
V gene: TRBV5-1; J gene: TRBJ2-6; D gene: -; clone size: -; CDR3 protein: CASSLGRGPGANVLTF; CDR3 DNA: TGCGCCAGCAGCTTGGGCAGAGGCCCTGGGGCCAACGTCCTGACTTTC
V gene: TRBV4-1; J gene: TRBJ1-2; D gene: -; clone size: -; CDR3 protein: CASSPTSAGGGYTF; CDR3 DNA: TGCGCCAGCAGCCCCACCTCCGCCGGAGGAGGCTACACCTTC
V gene: TRBV7-8; J gene: TRBJ2-1; D gene: TRBD2; clone size: once; CDR3 protein: CASSFRTSGGEQFF; CDR3 DNA: TGTGCCAGCAGCTTTAGGACTAGCGGGGGGGAGCAGTTCTTC
V gene: TRBV19; J gene: TRBJ2-7; D gene: -; clone size: -; CDR3 protein: CASSRAVGDYEQYF; CDR3 DNA: TGTGCCAGTAGTAGAGCTGTTGGGGACTACGAGCAGTACTTC
V gene: TRBV30; J gene: TRBJ1-6; D gene: -; clone size: -; CDR3 protein: CAWSAGRFNSPLHF; CDR3 DNA: TGTGCCTGGAGTGCGGGACGGTTTAATTCACCCCTCCACTTT
V gene: TRBV11-2; J gene: TRBJ1-5; D gene: -; clone size: -; CDR3 protein: CASSLSEGEPQHF; CDR3 DNA: TGTGCCAGCAGCTTAAGTGAGGGAGAGCCCCAGCATTTT
V gene: TRBV9; J gene: TRBJ1-4; D gene: -; clone size: -; CDR3 protein: CASSVVPTDFNEKLFF; CDR3 DNA: TGTGCCAGCAGCGTAGTCCCTACAGATTTTAATGAAAAACTGTTTTTT
V gene: TRBV5-1; J gene: TRBJ2-7; D gene: -; clone size: -; CDR3 protein: CASSLLGSSSSGFYEQYF; CDR3 DNA: TGCGCCAGCAGCCTTTTGGGATCGTCTAGTTCGGGTTTCTACGAGCAGTACTTC
V gene: TRBV4-1; J gene: TRBJ1-5; D gene: -; clone size: -; CDR3 protein: CASSQDWISNQPQHF; CDR3 DNA: TGCGCCAGCAGCCAAGATTGGATTAGCAATCAGCCCCAGCATTTT
V gene: TRBV7-9; J gene: TRBJ1-2; D gene: -; clone size: -; CDR3 protein: CASSPTASYGYTF; CDR3 DNA: TGTGCCAGCAGTCCGACAGCGTCCTATGGCTACACCTTC
V gene: TRBV6-6; J gene: TRBJ1-1; D gene: TRBD1; clone size: -; CDR3 protein: CASSYGTGLNTEAFF; CDR3 DNA: TGTGCCAGCAGTTACGGGACAGGGTTGAACACTGAAGCTTTCTTT
V gene: TRBV2; J gene: TRBJ1-4; D gene: -; clone size: -; CDR3 protein: CASILLPGFNEKLFF; CDR3 DNA: TGTGCCAGCATTCTACTCCCGGGATTTAATGAAAAACTGTTTTTT
V gene: TRBV9; J gene: TRBJ1-1; D gene: -; clone size: -; CDR3 protein: CASSVGAGSQVEAFF; CDR3 DNA: TGTGCCAGCAGCGTAGGGGCAGGGAGTCAGGTTGAAGCTTTCTTT
V gene: TRBV30; J gene: TRBJ1-5; D gene: -; clone size: -; CDR3 protein: CAWSVRGNQPQHF; CDR3 DNA: TGTGCCTGGAGTGTACGGGGGAACCAGCCCCAGCATTTT
V gene: TRBV6-6; J gene: TRBJ2-3; D gene: -; clone size: -; CDR3 protein: CASSYFVGITDTQYF; CDR3 DNA: TGTGCCAGCAGTTATTTTGTCGGGATCACAGATACGCAGTATTTT